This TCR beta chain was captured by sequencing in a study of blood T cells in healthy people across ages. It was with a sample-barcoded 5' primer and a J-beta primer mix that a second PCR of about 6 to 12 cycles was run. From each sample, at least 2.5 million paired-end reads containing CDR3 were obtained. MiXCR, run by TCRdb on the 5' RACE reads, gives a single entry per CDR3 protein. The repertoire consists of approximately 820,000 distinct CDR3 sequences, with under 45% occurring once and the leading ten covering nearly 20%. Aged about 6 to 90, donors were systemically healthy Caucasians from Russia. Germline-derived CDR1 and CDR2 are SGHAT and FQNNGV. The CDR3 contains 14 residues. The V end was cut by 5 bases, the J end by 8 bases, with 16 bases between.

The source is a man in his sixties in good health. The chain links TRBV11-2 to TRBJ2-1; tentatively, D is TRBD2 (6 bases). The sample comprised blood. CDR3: CASSPTSLVDEQFF. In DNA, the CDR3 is TGTGCCAGCAGCCCGACTAGTCTGGTCGATGAGCAGTTCTTC.